These 12 T cell receptor beta chains share one sample of origin, sequenced in a study of T cells in women clearing cervical HPV infection. The assay was immunoSEQ multiplex PCR, and TCRdb's table has in-frame clones only and misses some. This repertoire includes over 35,000 clones. The specimen was blood buffy coat. These receptors all stem from a woman aged 18-69 years with a cervical HPV16 infection that either progressed to CIN3+ or cleared (not recorded which).

For this clone: The CDR3 goes on 3 residues after the read ends, and that part is filled in from the germline J gene. J is TRBJ2-2 and V is TRBV20-1, with a possible D match to TRBD1 (5 bases). Germline V gene lookup returns CDR1 DFQATT and CDR2 SNEGSKA (reference sequence). This CDR3 comprises 14 residues. V lost 0 bases and J lost 5, with 10 bases in between. The CDR3 reads CSARDLGVTGELFF. Partial CDR3 DNA: TGCAGTGCTAGAGATTTAGGGGTTACCGGGGAG.

A word on this clone: The read finishes 3 residues shy of the CDR3 end, and the germline J gene is used to complete it. The chain is built from TRBV7-9 and TRBJ2-5; TRBD1 matches 7 bases. Trimming removed 4 bases from V and 5 bases from J; junction bases left unmatched: 7. Germline loops: CDR1 SEHNR, CDR2 FQNEAQ (reference sequence). The CDR3 has 14 amino acids. The chain's CDR3 is CASSSTGARETQYF. CDR3 bases read: TGTGCCAGCAGCTCCACAGGGGCGCGGGAGACC.

Remarks on this clone: The read falls 3 residues short of the CDR3 end, and the missing part is taken from the germline J gene. The chain has TRBV19 and TRBJ1-1; a weak D match, TRBD1 (5 bases). Germline assignment: CDR1 LNHDA and CDR2 SQIVND (reference sequence). CDR3 length: 14 amino acids. V was trimmed by 5 bases and J by 2 bases, leaving 12 bases between them. The sequenced part of the CDR3 DNA is TGTGCCAGTAGTTGGGACTCCCCTAACACTGAA. Its protein product is CASSWDSPNTE. The CDR3 in full is CASSWDSPNTEAFF.

About this clone: The CDR3 is cut off 3 residues early in the read; its end comes from the germline J gene. The chain links TRBV10-3 to TRBJ1-3; possible D gene TRBD1, 6 bases. Germline lookup yields CDR1 ENHRY and CDR2 SYGVKD. There are 17 residues in the CDR3. The germline V and J ends were trimmed by 6 bases and 0 bases, with 18 bases remaining between them. The CDR3 here is CAISNIGQLVSGNTIYF. The part of the CDR3 DNA that was read is TGTGCCATCAGCAACATCGGACAGCTTGTCTCTGGAAACACC.

A word on this clone: The read stops 3 residues short of the end of the CDR3; the missing end is completed from the germline J gene. The chain recombines TRBV7-8 with TRBJ2-1; D is unclear. V gave up 5 bases and J gave up 9 bases, with 11 bases separating them. Germline V gene data show CDR1 as SGHVS and CDR2 as FQNEAQ. The CDR3 extends over 12 amino acids. This CDR3 is CASSPGGSEQFF. CDR3 DNA (partial): TGTGCCAGCAGCCCCGGCGGCAGTGAG.

Details on this clone: The read terminates 3 residues ahead of where the CDR3 ends, so the germline J gene completes it. The rearrangement links TRBV5-4 to TRBJ1-2, with 7 bases fitting TRBD1. This CDR3 is 15 amino acids long. The J segment lost 7 bases and the V segment lost 4 bases, leaving 13 bases of the junction unmatched. The V gene's germline CDR1 is SGHNT and CDR2 YYREEE (reference sequence). Here the CDR3 reads CASSPQGGGAGGYTF. CDR3 DNA (partial): TGTGCCAGCAGCCCCCAGGGAGGGGGCGCAGGTGGC.

As regards this clone: The junction and the germline gene differ at one end; a read error may be behind it. The CDR3 end falls 3 residues outside the read, so it is completed with the germline J gene. The gene calls are TRBV7-7 and TRBJ2-5; D gene ambiguous. Per germline, CDR1 SSHAT and CDR2 FNYEAQ (reference sequence). The CDR3 loop spans 16 amino acids. CDR3: CASSLVGLGQENTQYF. Partial CDR3 DNA: TGTGCTAGCAGCTTAGTTGGTTTGGGCCAAGAAAATACC. The complete variable domain, with remaining parts taken from reference TRBV7-7 and TRBJ2-5, reads GAGVSQSPRYKVTKRGQDVTLRCDPISSHATLYWYQQALGQGPEFLTYFNYEAQPDKSGLPSDRFSAERPEGSISTLTIQRTEQRDSAMYRCASSLVGLGQENTQYFGPGTRLLVL.

Points on this clone: The DNA ends 3 residues before the CDR3 does, and the rest of the CDR3 is filled in from the germline J gene. V is TRBV5-1 and J is TRBJ1-6; D might be TRBD1 (6 bases). Per germline, CDR1 SGHRS and CDR2 YFSETQ. The V end lost 2 bases, the J end lost 5 bases, and 8 bases lay between the germline ends. This CDR3 comprises 14 residues. CDR3: CASSLGQHNSPLHF. CDR3 DNA (partial): TGCGCCAGCAGCTTAGGACAGCATAATTCACCC.

A word on this clone: The read halts 3 residues ahead of the CDR3 end, with the missing end drawn from the germline J gene. The V gene is TRBV18, the J gene TRBJ2-3; 12 bases align to TRBD2. The CDR3 contains 18 residues. With V trimmed by 3 bases and J by 2 bases, 9 bases remained unmatched. Per the germline V gene, CDR1 is KGHSH and CDR2 is LQKENI. CDR3 bases read: TGTGCCAGCTCACCGAATCTAGCGGGAGGGATTTTCACAGATACG. Protein: CASSPNLAGGIFTDT. The full CDR3 sequence reads CASSPNLAGGIFTDTQYF.

To note about this clone: The read falls 3 residues short of the CDR3 end, and the missing part is taken from the germline J gene. The V call is TRBV5-5, the J call TRBJ2-5, with 9 nucleotides matching TRBD2. V trimming: 4 bases; J trimming: 1 base; junction bases outside the gene matches: 5. The CDR3 runs 15 residues. Germline V gene lookup returns CDR1 SGHKS and CDR2 YYEKEE (reference sequence). The CDR3 region is CASSTGLAVQETQYF. The CDR3 DNA, read in part, is TGTGCCAGCAGCACGGGACTAGCCGTCCAAGAGACC.

Note on this clone: The read halts 3 residues ahead of the CDR3 end, with the missing end drawn from the germline J gene. The rearrangement uses TRBV20-1 and TRBJ2-1; D is ambiguous. The CDR3 totals 14 residues. Looked up from germline, CDR1 is DFQATT and CDR2 is SNEGSKA (reference sequence). The V end lost 3 bases, the J end lost 8 bases, and 17 bases lay between the germline ends. CDR3 in amino acids: CSARVGSGVDEQFF. The DNA read from the CDR3 is TGCAGTGCTAGGGTTGGGTCAGGAGTGGATGAG.

About this clone itself: The read ends 3 residues early relative to the CDR3; the germline J gene fills the gap. The genes are TRBV7-2 and TRBJ2-3, with D perhaps matching TRBD2 (7 bases). CDR1 is SGHTA and CDR2 is FQGNSA in the germline V gene. CDR3 length: 14 amino acids. V lost 5 bases, J lost 6 bases, and 15 bases lay in between. CDR3 DNA (partial): TGTGCCAGCAGCCCCTGGGGGGGCGGGGATACG. Protein product: CASSPWGGGDT. The full CDR3 is CASSPWGGGDTQYF.